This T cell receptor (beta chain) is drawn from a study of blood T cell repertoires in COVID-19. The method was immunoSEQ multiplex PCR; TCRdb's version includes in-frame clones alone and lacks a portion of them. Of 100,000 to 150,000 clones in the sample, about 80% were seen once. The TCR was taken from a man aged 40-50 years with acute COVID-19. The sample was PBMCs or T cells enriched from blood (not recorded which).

CDR3 region: CASSQGQFSPLHF. The CDR3 DNA sequence: TGTGCCAGCAGCCAAGGACAATTTTCACCCCTCCACTTT. The gene calls are TRBV14 and TRBJ1-6; no definite D call. CDR1 and CDR2 from the germline V gene are SGHDN and FVKESK. Trimming cost V 1 base and J 9 bases, with 7 bases left between them. There are 13 residues in the CDR3.